This TCR beta chain was identified during a study of T cells in Graves' hyperthyroidism and ophthalmopathy (dated by TCRdb to about 2019). General notes on the study: Peripheral blood samples were taken at the time of initial diagnosis, prior to any treatment. A discovery cohort of roughly 100 patients, approximately 44 with Graves' ophthalmopathy and about 58 with stable Graves' hyperthyroidism, was used to find distinguishing TCR V-J signatures. The roughly 100 discovery patients were randomly divided into training and test sets at a 7:3 ratio. Prospective prediction of ophthalmopathy was tested in an independent validation cohort consisting of 18 to 20 hyperthyroidism patients and around 17 patients who later progressed to ophthalmopathy. In addition, the study compared T-cell repertoires in thyroid tissue and in blood from over 5 Graves' hyperthyroidism patients. After sampling, hyperthyroidism patients received methimazole starting at 30 mg daily, and ophthalmopathy patients received high-dose intravenous methylprednisolone. The paper reports TCR Vbeta CDR3 sequencing of over 130 peripheral blood samples: 43 ophthalmopathy, roughly 80 hyperthyroidism and around 17 progressor patients.

Stable Graves' hyperthyroidism was defined as no progression to ophthalmopathy during 18 months of follow-up. Hyperthyroidism patients were newly diagnosed, with disease duration under 2 months, and aged 18 to 65 years. Exclusion was applied to patients with uncontrolled infections, other autoimmune diseases, pregnancy or lactation. Diagnoses relied on clinical symptoms, serum thyroxine and TRAb, thyroid ultrasound and orbital computed tomography. PBMCs were separated from roughly 10 ml of fresh peripheral blood using Ficoll-Paque density gradient centrifugation. Total RNA was extracted with Trizol reagent, and quality was checked on an Agilent 2100 Bioanalyzer. The study at large found these results: A 13 V-J signature model separated ophthalmopathy from stable hyperthyroidism, with over 85% sensitivity and about 81% specificity in cross-validation and 80%/75% in testing. Most expanded thyroid clonotypes (frequency above 0.001) were also detected in blood, a finding suggesting that blood repertoires may reflect thyroid immune responses. Sample size was not statistically predetermined, and blinding of investigators to group allocation was not performed. In validation, the model predicted progression to ophthalmopathy with about 71% sensitivity and less than 75% specificity, a median of 6.5 months before onset.

The TCR beta CDR3 regions were amplified from RNA transcripts. The TCR CDR3 was subjected to a first round of RT-PCR using the HTBI primer set and the Qiagen OneStep RT-PCR kit. A second multiplex PCR round built the libraries, followed by size selection and purification. The libraries were sequenced on an Illumina HiSeq2000 using paired-end 100 bp reads. The authors' pipeline ran thus. SOAPnuke was used to process the raw data, removing reads that contained adapters or uncalled bases, had a mean Phred below 15, or lacked an exact match to the constant primer or identifier. COPE v1.2.5 was used to merge the high-quality paired reads, and each unique nucleotide sequence was defined as a clonotype. MiTCR v1.1 was used to align the clonotypes against IMGT TRBV, TRBD and TRBJ reference segments. The analysis was restricted to V-J combinations with a frequency above 0.0001, which together covered around 99% of the repertoires. A TCS score was defined as the ratio between F50 (clonal expansion) and ExV (chaos), using BLOSUM62-based TCRdist between CDR3 peptides within each V-J. Welch's t-statistics and random forest reduced some 510 V-J features to roughly 13, which were used in a naive Bayes classifier (R e1071). In TCRdb, the public reads were trimmed at Q25 with fastp and aligned with MiXCR, with productive beta chains retained. Here each entry gathers all rows of one CDR3 protein and keeps the most common genes and DNA. What appears here as the V and J calls and clone size reflects TCRdb's work, not the paper's. The sample table lists some 720,000 distinct CDR3 sequences, 15% to 20% of them with a count of one. The ten largest clones represent about 8.4% of the sample.

Details on this clonotype: Its antigen is unknown. No much larger clonotype is one base removed from it; base qualities were not supplied.

Sequencing was carried out using blood. This receptor was obtained from a man aged 18 to 35 with Graves' hyperthyroidism.

The CDR3 region: CASGFTGNEQYF. The base sequence is TGTGCCAGCGGATTCACAGGGAACGAGCAGTACTTC. Recombination joined TRBV27 with TRBJ2-7; TRBD1 might be the D gene, on 6 matching bases. V loses 8 bases, J loses 5 bases, and the germline ends lie 13 bases apart. The CDR3 contains 12 residues, cysteine and phenylalanine counted. Only the CDR3 region is kept as DNA, spanning 36 bases read in frame from base 1. Via the germline V gene (reference sequence), CDR1 is MNHEY and CDR2 SMNVEV.